The 20 T cell receptor beta chains listed next were all sequenced from one sample in a study of blood T cell repertoires in COVID-19. The data were produced by immunoSEQ multiplex PCR, yet TCRdb's version contains in-frame clones alone and is incomplete. The sample yields some 240,000 clones, about 86% seen once. The sample taken for sequencing was PBMCs or T cells enriched from blood (not recorded which). The source of these receptors is a woman between 40 and 55 years old with acute COVID-19.

This chain uses TRBV6-6 with TRBJ2-7; 7 positions agree with TRBD2. With V trimmed by 6 bases and J by 2 bases, 10 bases remained unmatched. In germline, CDR1 is MNHNY, CDR2 SVGAGI (reference sequence). This CDR3 spans 15 amino acids. In DNA form, the CDR3 reads TGTGCCAGCAGCGCAGTAGCGGGTGCCACCTACGAGCAGTACTTC. Translation: CASSAVAGATYEQYF.

V is TRBV30 and J is TRBJ1-1; TRBD1 might be the D (5 bases). The germline CDR1 and CDR2 sequences are GTSNPN and SVGIG (reference sequence). This CDR3 has 14 residues. V lost 0 bases and J 2 bases, leaving 10 bases between the germline ends. DNA for the CDR3: TGTGCCTGGAGTGTCGGGGGGAGCAACACTGAAGCTTTCTTT. Its protein product is CAWSVGGSNTEAFF.

The genes are TRBV9 and TRBJ1-1; D ambiguous. V was cut by 4 bases and J by 2 bases, with 6 bases left in between. The CDR3 contains 12 residues. The V gene's germline CDR1 is SGDLS and CDR2 YYNGEE. The CDR3 nucleotides are TGTGCCAGCAGCCCAGTTAACACTGAAGCTTTCTTT. Its translation is CASSPVNTEAFF.

The V call is TRBV11-3, the J call TRBJ1-4; the D gene is possibly TRBD1 (6 bases). The CDR3 length is 15 residues. Deletions cut 0 bases from V and 9 bases from J, with 14 bases between. From germline, CDR1 is SGHNT and CDR2 YENEEA. The CDR3 bases are TGTGCCAGCAGCTTAGAGGGTTATACAGGGCAAAAACTGTTTTTT. Protein sequence: CASSLEGYTGQKLFF.

This chain connects TRBV30 to TRBJ2-3; 7 bases are shared with TRBD2. This CDR3 has 16 residues. The germline V gene encodes CDR1 GTSNPN and CDR2 SVGIG (reference sequence). Trimming removed 3 bases from V and 6 bases from J; junction bases left unmatched: 15. This chain's CDR3 is CAWSDGTTAGTDTQYF. The CDR3 coding sequence is TGTGCCTGGAGCGACGGGACTACGGCGGGGACCGATACGCAGTATTTT.

The chain uses TRBV15 and TRBJ2-7; 9 bases are a match to TRBD2. The CDR3 is 14 residues long. Germline values: CDR1 LNHNV, CDR2 YYDKDF (reference sequence). Trimming cost V 3 bases and J 2 bases; bases outside gene matches: 2. As DNA, the CDR3 is TGTGCCACCAGCAGGACTAGCGGAACCTACGAGCAGTACTTC. Translating it yields CATSRTSGTYEQYF.

For the CDR3, the DNA is TGTGCCAGCAGAACTGGGACATTGAACACTGAAGCTTTCTTT. It specifies CASRTGTLNTEAFF. The chain employs TRBV28 and TRBJ1-1, with D possibly TRBD1 on 6 matching bases. Germline CDR1 reads MDHEN; CDR2 reads SYDVKM. The CDR3 sequence is 14 residues long. V was clipped by 6 bases and J by 0 bases, with 11 bases between them.

This chain connects TRBV5-1 to TRBJ1-1, with D unclear. Germline V gene lookup returns CDR1 SGHRS and CDR2 YFSETQ. This CDR3 region has 16 residues. V shed 0 bases and J shed 1 base, with 13 bases lying between them. CDR3 in DNA: TGCGCCAGCAGCTTGGGGGATGATGGAGGGAACACTGAAGCTTTCTTT. Translation gives CASSLGDDGGNTEAFF. The variable domain in full, with the rest retrieved from reference TRBV5-1 and TRBJ1-1, is KAGVTQTPRYLIKTRGQQVTLSCSPISGHRSVSWYQQTPGQGLQFLFEYFSETQRNKGNFPGRFSGRQFSNSRSEMNVSTLELGDSALYLCASSLGDDGGNTEAFFGQGTRLTVV.

The rearrangement links TRBV6-4 to TRBJ2-1, with TRBD2 identical over 13 bases. Germline trimming cut 3 bases from V and 5 bases from J; bases unmatched to any gene: 1. CDR1 is MRHNA and CDR2 is SNTAGT in the germline V gene. This CDR3 is 15 amino acids long. For the CDR3, the DNA is TGTGCCAGCAGTGAGGGACTAGCGGGGAACAATGAGCAGTTCTTC. It is translated as CASSEGLAGNNEQFF.

This clone occurred once. The chain links TRBV3-1 (or the pseudogene TRBV3-2) to TRBJ1-3, with D possibly matching TRBD1 (6 bases). Trimming took off 0 bases at V and 7 bases at J, with 13 bases between the two ends. CDR3 length: 15 residues. Germline CDR1 is LGHDT and CDR2 is YNNKEL (reference sequence). Written as DNA, the CDR3 is TGTGCCAGCAGCCAAGAAGTCAGGGGCGGGAACACCATATATTTT. It yields the protein CASSQEVRGGNTIYF.

This clone was picked up one time. The rearrangement joins TRBV19 to TRBJ1-5, with 7 bases matching TRBD1. With V trimmed by 4 bases and J by 3 bases, 6 bases remained unmatched. Germline V gene sequence: CDR1 LNHDA, CDR2 SQIVND (reference sequence). The CDR3 consists of 15 residues. The chain's CDR3 is CASSKGQTTNQPQHF. CDR3 DNA: TGTGCCAGTAGTAAGGGACAGACTACCAATCAGCCCCAGCATTTT.

This chain joins TRBV5-1 and TRBJ2-2; TRBD2 matches at 10 bases. CDR1 is SGHRS, CDR2 YFSETQ, per germline. There are 16 residues in the CDR3. V gave up 0 bases and J gave up 4 bases; unmatched junction bases: 3. CDR3 in DNA: TGCGCCAGCAGCTTGGTGGTAGCGGGAGGCACCGGGGAGCTGTTTTTT. This encodes CASSLVVAGGTGELFF.

This clone was counted between two and nine times. This chain connects TRBV7-8 to TRBJ1-5, with D perhaps TRBD1 (6 bases). Germline V gene sequence: CDR1 SGHVS, CDR2 FQNEAQ. V lost 1 base to trimming and J lost 4 bases, with 11 bases between them. The CDR3 runs to 15 residues. CDR3 amino acids: CASSLEQGPNQPQHF. CDR3 sequence (DNA): TGTGCCAGCAGCTTAGAACAGGGACCTAATCAGCCCCAGCATTTT.

The rearrangement uses TRBV27 and TRBJ1-2, with TRBD1 matching over 7 bases. CDR1 MNHEY and CDR2 SMNVEV come from the germline V gene (reference sequence). Unmatched junction bases numbered 2, after V lost 2 bases and J lost 2 bases. This CDR3 spans 14 amino acids. CDR3 loop: CASSLGTANYGYTF. CDR3 nucleotides: TGTGCCAGCAGTTTAGGGACAGCGAACTATGGCTACACCTTC.

The table lists this clone with a count of one. The V and J genes are TRBV9 and TRBJ1-2; 7 bases are shared with TRBD1. V lost 0 bases and J lost 8; bases outside the gene matches: 4. Germline CDR1 SGDLS, CDR2 YYNGEE. This CDR3 contains 13 residues. The CDR3 loop reads CASSVEGARGYTF. The CDR3 DNA reads TGTGCCAGCAGCGTAGAGGGGGCGCGGGGCTACACCTTC.

V and J are TRBV19 and TRBJ1-1, with D perhaps TRBD1 (6 bases). V dropped 5 bases and J dropped 7 bases, with 17 bases sitting between them. In germline, CDR1 is LNHDA, CDR2 SQIVND (reference sequence). The CDR3 covers 14 residues. Here the CDR3 reads CASSGLRGGFEAFF. In nucleotides, the CDR3 is TGTGCCAGTAGTGGCCTGAGAGGGGGTTTTGAAGCTTTCTTT.

CDR3 in amino acids: CASSSRLAGLSYEQYF. The CDR3 coding sequence is TGTGCCAGCAGCTCCAGACTAGCAGGCCTCTCCTACGAGCAGTACTTC. The chain recombines TRBV11-2 with TRBJ2-7; 7 bases align to TRBD2. Germline-derived CDR1 and CDR2 are SGHAT and FQNNGV. The CDR3 spans 16 residues. V was clipped by 4 bases and J by 0 bases; unmatched bases: 9.

The chain links TRBV3-1 (or the pseudogene TRBV3-2) to TRBJ1-4; 7 bases line up with TRBD1. The CDR3 runs 16 residues. V gave up 2 bases and J gave up 8 bases; unmatched junction bases: 11. Germline-derived CDR1 and CDR2 are LGHDT and YNNKEL (reference sequence). The CDR3 region is CASSQPRTGLGEKLFF. The DNA of the CDR3 is TGTGCCAGCAGCCAACCTAGGACAGGCTTGGGAGAAAAACTGTTTTTT.

The J gene is TRBJ2-1, the V gene TRBV11-2; 8 positions agree with TRBD2. The V and J ends lost 1 base and 5 bases, in that order; junction bases with no gene match: 4. Germline V gene lookup returns CDR1 SGHAT and CDR2 FQNNGV. This CDR3 has 15 amino acids. The DNA of the CDR3 is TGTGCCAGCAGCTTAGGAGCGGGAGTGAACAATGAGCAGTTCTTC. The encoded protein is CASSLGAGVNNEQFF.

V usage is TRBV11-2 and J usage is TRBJ2-1, with 11 bases aligning to TRBD2. The ends lost 5 bases at V and 7 bases at J; junction bases unmatched: 13. CDR3 length: 17 amino acids. CDR1 and CDR2 (germline): SGHAT, FQNNGV. CDR3 in DNA: TGTGCCAGCAGCCCGTTGACTAGCGGGAATGAGAGAAATGAGCAGTTCTTC. Translating gives CASSPLTSGNERNEQFF.